This T cell receptor (beta chain) was observed in a study of cytomegalovirus exposure and HLA in healthy donors. Study findings and constraints: Later analysis placed DRB1 highest and HLA-C lowest in TCR association rates, which differed by HLA locus.

60 Vbeta and 13 Jbeta primers were used in PCR. The assay was immunoSEQ multiplex PCR, and TCRdb's table has in-frame clones only and misses some. Seen here are 90,000 to 100,000 clones, 69% observed once, and the top ten hold more than 2.5%. Germline CDR1 MDHEN, CDR2 SYDVKM. Trimming took off 6 bases at V and 0 bases at J, with 13 bases between the two ends. The CDR3 spans 15 residues. This clone was counted only a few times. Its antigen is currently unknown. The sample taken for sequencing was PBMCs. The TCR comes from a man between 50 and 59 years old in good health and CMV-seronegative. The genes are TRBV28 and TRBJ2-3, with D possibly matching TRBD2 (6 bases). The CDR3 here is CASSRGSSSTDTQYF. CDR3 coding DNA: TGTGCCAGCAGCCGGGGGTCATCTAGCACAGATACGCAGTATTTT.